Listed below are T cell receptor beta chains from one sample, sequenced in a study of technical replicates of blood from several donors. The table came from immunoSEQ multiplex PCR; TCRdb's copy has only in-frame clones and leaves some out. The profile shows roughly 48,000 clones, around nine tenths of them singletons. Sequenced input: PBMCs. These receptors originate from a human donor in good health. Some clones in this sample may be carry-over from other donors' samples. CDR3s include the opening cysteine and the closing phenylalanine or tryptophan. Fields, in order: J gene, V gene, D gene, clone size, CDR3 length, CDR3 protein, CDR3 DNA. A D gene is named only where the DNA matches it firmly. Only some rows state a clone size, as once, few, many or a class for expanded clones.

TRBJ2-3	TRBV30	TRBD1	.	14	CAWGQGASTDTQYF	TGTGCCTGGGGACAGGGAGCTAGCACAGATACGCAGTATTTT
TRBJ1-5	TRBV12-2	.	.	16	CASRQSGGPSNQPQHF	TGTGCAAGTCGTCAAAGCGGGGGGCCTAGCAATCAGCCCCAGCATTTT
TRBJ2-7	TRBV5-1	.	.	13	CASSLVGVSEQYF	TGCGCCAGCAGCTTGGTGGGAGTTTCAGAGCAGTACTTC
TRBJ1-5	TRBV12-5	.	.	17	CASGLGAGGDGNQPQHF	TGTGCTAGTGGTTTGGGAGCGGGGGGCGATGGCAATCAGCCCCAGCATTTT
TRBJ2-7	TRBV6-5	.	.	12	CASSSTGGEQYF	TGTGCCAGCAGTTCGACAGGCGGCGAGCAGTACTTC
TRBJ1-5	TRBV2	.	.	13	CASSERQNQPQHF	TGTGCCAGCAGTGAAAGACAGAATCAGCCCCAGCATTTT
TRBJ2-2	TRBV29-1	TRBD2	.	15	CSVGSGRRNTGELFF	TGCAGCGTGGGGAGCGGGAGGCGCAACACCGGGGAGCTGTTTTTT
TRBJ1-1	TRBV18	TRBD1	.	14	CASSLGQGNTEAFF	TGTGCCAGCTCGCTAGGACAGGGGAACACTGAAGCTTTCTTT
TRBJ1-3	TRBV18	.	.	14	CASSEGPPGNTIYF	TGTGCCAGCTCAGAGGGCCCGCCTGGAAACACCATATATTTT
TRBJ1-5	TRBV2	.	.	13	CASRGAGNQPQHF	TGTGCCAGCAGGGGGGCGGGCAATCAGCCCCAGCATTTT
TRBJ2-5	TRBV9	TRBD2	.	15	CASSVASGRLETQYF	TGTGCCAGCAGCGTAGCCAGCGGGAGGTTAGAGACCCAGTACTTC
TRBJ1-5	TRBV2	.	once	14	CASSRPEGNQPQHF	TGTGCCAGCAGTCGGCCGGAGGGCAATCAGCCCCAGCATTTT
TRBJ2-2	TRBV10-3	TRBD2	.	14	CAINAGLAAGELFF	TGTGCCATCAATGCGGGACTAGCCGCCGGGGAGCTGTTTTTT
TRBJ1-1	TRBV25-1	TRBD1	.	15	CASSGQGTVNTEAFF	TGTGCCAGCAGTGGACAGGGGACCGTAAACACTGAAGCTTTCTTT
TRBJ1-4	TRBV7-2	.	.	15	CASSLGDIQNEKLFF	TGTGCCAGCAGCTTAGGGGACATCCAAAATGAAAAACTGTTTTTT
TRBJ1-1	TRBV5-4	.	.	18	CASSGGVDGEGLGTEAFF	TGTGCCAGCAGCGGGGGGGTTGACGGGGAAGGACTCGGCACTGAAGCTTTCTTT
TRBJ2-6	TRBV29-1	.	.	16	CSVEGVKGSGANVLTF	TGCAGCGTTGAAGGGGTAAAGGGGTCTGGGGCCAACGTCCTGACTTTC
TRBJ1-2	TRBV13	.	.	17	CASSRTGGAFLVDGYTF	TGTGCCAGCAGCCGGACGGGAGGGGCATTTCTGGTTGATGGCTACACCTTC
TRBJ2-7	TRBV2	.	.	13	CASSLAPRYEQYF	TGTGCCAGCAGTCTCGCGCCACGCTACGAGCAGTACTTC
TRBJ1-1	TRBV5-4	.	.	14	CASSLARVNTEAFF	TGTGCCAGCAGCTTGGCGAGGGTGAACACTGAAGCTTTCTTT
TRBJ2-5	TRBV5-1	TRBD1	.	15	CASSPTGSGQETQYF	TGCGCCAGCAGCCCGACAGGGAGTGGGCAAGAGACCCAGTACTTC
TRBJ1-3	TRBV14	.	.	14	CASSLYNSGNTIYF	TGTGCCAGCAGCCTTTATAACTCTGGAAACACCATATATTTT
TRBJ2-1	TRBV5-8	TRBD2	medium-sized	17	CASSPDLAGSSYNEQFF	TGTGCCAGCAGCCCGGATCTAGCGGGGAGCTCCTACAATGAGCAGTTCTTC
TRBJ2-6	TRBV29-1	.	.	13	CSVEDQGYNVLTF	TGCAGCGTTGAAGATCAGGGTTACAACGTCCTGACTTTC
TRBJ1-2	TRBV6-6	TRBD1	.	15	CASSPSGRGLGGYTF	TGTGCCAGCAGTCCGAGTGGCAGGGGGCTCGGTGGCTACACCTTC
TRBJ1-1	TRBV5-1	TRBD1	.	13	CASSWRQGTEAFF	TGCGCCAGCAGCTGGAGACAGGGGACTGAAGCTTTCTTT
TRBJ2-7	TRBV29-1	.	.	15	CSVEWGDRGMNEQYF	TGCAGCGTTGAATGGGGAGACCGGGGTATGAACGAGCAGTACTTC
TRBJ2-3	TRBV10-3	TRBD2	.	13	CATGRGDTDTQYF	TGTGCCACTGGTCGGGGGGACACAGATACGCAGTATTTT
TRBJ2-6	TRBV27	.	.	20	CASSFRARRGLALGANVLTF	TGTGCCAGCAGTTTTAGGGCCCGCAGGGGATTGGCCCTCGGGGCCAACGTCCTGACTTTC
TRBJ2-6	TRBV19	TRBD1	.	18	CASSQSDRGGSGANVLTF	TGTGCCAGTAGTCAATCGGACAGGGGAGGTTCTGGGGCCAACGTCCTGACTTTC
TRBJ1-2	TRBV19	.	.	15	CASSIDKGPIYGYTF	TGTGCCAGTAGTATAGATAAGGGGCCGATCTATGGCTACACCTTC
TRBJ1-4	TRBV7-6	.	.	13	CASSSTWHEKLFF	TGTGCCAGCAGCTCCACCTGGCATGAAAAACTGTTTTTT
TRBJ2-3	TRBV4-3	TRBD1	.	15	CASSLLTGRTDTQYF	TGCGCCAGCAGCCTACTGACAGGGCGCACAGATACGCAGTATTTT